The entry that follows covers one T cell receptor beta chain sequence. Its antigen is as yet unknown. The record originates from a study of graft-versus-host responses after intestinal transplantation. The wider study: Recipients across the board were started on anti-thymocyte globulin induction, then kept on tacrolimus and steroids for about 3 years.

There are 15 residues in the CDR3. Germline CDR1 and CDR2: SGHTS and YDEGEE. Trimming cost V 1 base and J 7 bases, with 15 bases left between them. General study findings and limits: Early after transplant, HvG declines were associated with peak levels of circulating GvH clones.

The method was immunoSEQ multiplex PCR; TCRdb's version includes in-frame clones alone and lacks a portion of them. The sample comprises over 75,000 clones, more than 70% of which are singletons, and more than 1.4% rests with the top ten. The receptor was isolated from a human patient who received an intestinal transplant, so some T cells may come from the graft donor. The sequencing here drew on PBMCs, taken 255 days after intestinal transplant. The V gene is TRBV5-8, the J gene TRBJ1-5; weak D call: TRBD1 (5 bases). The CDR3 DNA reads TGTGCCAGCAGCTTGTGGTCAGGGAGGGTCCAGCCCCAGCATTTT. Encoded protein: CASSLWSGRVQPQHF.